This T cell receptor beta chain comes out of a study of cytomegalovirus exposure and HLA in healthy donors. The study's findings and limits: A later analysis showed TCR association rates differing by HLA locus, peaking at DRB1 and lowest at HLA-C. TCR beta sequences reportedly predicted most subjects' HLA-A and HLA-B alleles accurately. TCR beta chain V- and J-gene trimming was linked, in a later analysis, to a missense variant in DCLRE1C. It was likely that a cluster of highly shared sequence variants was a sequencing artifact.

This clone was counted only a few times. The antigen is unknown. Deletions cut 8 bases from V and 3 bases from J, with 10 bases between. Looked up from germline, CDR1 is ENHRY and CDR2 is SYGVKD. This CDR3 has 12 amino acids. The PCR contained 60 Vbeta and 13 Jbeta primers. Profiled with immunoSEQ multiplex PCR; TCRdb holds only in-frame clones, not every one. This sample has 150,000 to 200,000 clones, with over 60% found just once. Sequencing used PBMCs. The source is a male donor in good health and CMV-seronegative. The chain combines TRBV10-3 with TRBJ1-1; the D gene is possibly TRBD1 (5 bases). CDR3 residues: CAIQSGYTEAFF. As DNA, the CDR3 is TGTGCCATCCAGTCAGGGTACACTGAAGCTTTCTTT.